This TCR beta chain was sequenced in a study of CD8+ T cells in alopecia areata. Study details: Patients in the treated group were given tofacitinib by mouth, 5 to 10 mg twice a day.

RNA extraction and reverse transcription yielded cDNA as sequencing template. This table comes from immunoSEQ multiplex PCR, and its TCRdb copy is limited to in-frame clones, with some not included. The data hold more than 75,000 clones, with more than 35% observed a single time. Specimens obtained from alopecia areata patients comprised lesional scalp punch biopsies and peripheral blood. The CDR3 runs 14 residues. V lost 6 bases, J lost 2 bases, and 5 bases stayed unmatched. Germline lookup yields CDR1 SQVTM and CDR2 ANQGSEA. This TCR came from a human donor with alopecia areata. The sample was CD4+ T cells sorted from blood. The chain has TRBV29-1 and TRBJ2-2; 8 bases map to TRBD1. The CDR3 is CSVAGTGNTGELFF. CDR3 nucleotide sequence: TGCAGCGTAGCCGGGACAGGAAACACCGGGGAGCTGTTTTTT.